This TCR beta chain is from a study of cytotoxic CD8 clonotypes in ibrutinib-treated CLL. Per the germline V gene, CDR1 is SGHVS and CDR2 is FQNEAQ. With 3 bases removed from V and 1 base from J, the gap between germline ends came to 9 bases. This CDR3 has 14 residues. With regard to this clone: The same CDR3 arises from other DNA sequences in this sample as well.

Clones were sequenced by immunoSEQ multiplex PCR, and TCRdb holds only the in-frame ones, with some missing. Of about 160,000 clones listed, about 80% are singletons. This receptor was taken from a human donor with chronic lymphocytic leukemia. This material consisted of PBMCs, taken after 24 months of ibrutinib treatment. The V call is TRBV7-8, the J call TRBJ1-1, with a weak D call TRBD1 (5 bases). The CDR3 here is CASSLGRKNTEAFF. DNA for the CDR3: TGTGCCAGCAGCTTGGGGCGGAAGAACACTGAAGCTTTCTTT.